A single sample gave rise to the 4 T cell receptor beta chains below, sequenced in a study of T-cell memory formation after mild COVID-19 (dated by TCRdb to 2020 to 2023). The library was produced with 5' RACE. For sequencing, an Illumina NovaSeq 6000 was employed. The public reads were run again by TCRdb, first through fastp at Q25 and then through MiXCR, and only productive beta chains were kept. Entries that share a CDR3 protein sequence are merged under the most common genes and DNA. The sample contains roughly 110,000 distinct CDR3 sequences, roughly 12% of them found a single time. The ten top clones hold more than 25% of the sample. What was sequenced was PBMCs or a T cell subset sorted from them (not recorded which). The receptor set was obtained from an adult woman who had mild COVID-19 (a few samples of this study predate the infection). The sample titles of this study are shuffled in the database, so cell type and time point are left out; the donor was told from shared clones.

The rearrangement uses TRBV5-1 and TRBJ2-1; 7 bases line up with TRBD2. Per germline, CDR1 SGHRS and CDR2 YFSETQ. Trimming cost V 0 bases and J 4 bases; bases outside gene matches: 7. This CDR3 contains 16 residues. DNA for the CDR3: TGCGCCAGCAGCTTGGATATCGCGGGGGTTTACAATGAGCAGTTCTTC. It is translated as CASSLDIAGVYNEQFF.

This chain connects TRBV7-9 to TRBJ2-7; 8 bases agree with TRBD1. J lost 2 bases, V lost 4 bases, and 19 bases had no gene match. Germline assignment: CDR1 SEHNR and CDR2 FQNEAQ (reference sequence). This CDR3 spans 19 amino acids. CDR3 sequence (DNA): TGTGCCAGCAGCTCCACTCGGCAAGGGACAGGCTTTCCGACCTACGAGCAGTACTTC. Its protein is CASSSTRQGTGFPTYEQYF.

The chain carries TRBV25-1 and TRBJ2-7; D remains unclear. The germline V gene has CDR1 MGHDK and CDR2 SYGVNS. The CDR3 length is 14 residues. V lost 3 bases, J lost 2 bases, and 11 bases lay in between. CDR3 DNA: TGTGCCAGCAGTGATTGGGCCGGGCCCTACGAGCAGTACTTC. Its protein product is CASSDWAGPYEQYF.

This clonotype was counted only a few times. This chain links TRBV23-1 with TRBJ2-5, with 8 positions matching TRBD1. TRBV23-1 is designated an ORF whose function remains uncertain. V was clipped by 7 bases and J by 3 bases; unmatched bases: 10. The CDR3 consists of 15 residues. DNA for the CDR3: TGCGCCAGCACTCCCCCCAGGACAGGGAAAGAGACCCAGTACTTC. Translation gives CASTPPRTGKETQYF.